This T cell receptor (beta chain) is drawn from a study of PD-1 blockade in classical Hodgkin lymphoma. Study results and caveats: Diminished baseline TCR diversity has been reported in newly diagnosed patients relative to healthy donors.

Stated time point: cycle 4 day 1 (C4D1), after more than 5 weeks of nivolumab. In every patient, relapse followed autologous stem cell transplantation, while exposure to brentuximab vedotin differed. V was pared by 6 bases and J by 2 bases, with 9 bases of the junction left unmatched. From germline, CDR1 is SGHTA and CDR2 FQGNSA. This CDR3 region has 16 residues. The assay was immunoSEQ multiplex PCR, and TCRdb's table has in-frame clones only and misses some. Counted here are about 93,000 clones, roughly 78% occurring once; the ten biggest clones make up over 7.5%. This clone was detected once. The target antigen is unknown.

Sequenced material: peripheral blood mononuclear cells (PBMCs), taken before the fourth cycle of nivolumab. The chain carries TRBV7-2 and TRBJ1-3; TRBD1 matches at 8 bases. The source is a human donor with classical Hodgkin lymphoma. As DNA, the CDR3 is TGTGCCAGCAGTCCCGGACAGGGAGCTACTGGAAACACCATATATTTT. Translation: CASSPGQGATGNTIYF.